This TCR beta chain was sequenced in a study of control samples from healthy donors and cancer patients. V dropped 3 bases and J dropped 3 bases, with 14 bases sitting between them. This CDR3 has 16 amino acids. Germline V gives CDR1 MGHRA, CDR2 YSYEKL. Measured with immunoSEQ multiplex PCR; TCRdb has only the in-frame clones, and not every one. This table holds fewer than 200,000 clones, around 91% found once. Sequenced sample: blood. The chain uses TRBV4-1 and TRBJ2-2; D perhaps matches TRBD2 (6 bases). The TCR originated in a woman in her 50s in good health. For the CDR3, the DNA is TGCGCCAGCAGCCAGAGTTTAGGGACTCACACCGGGGAGCTGTTTTTT. This codes for CASSQSLGTHTGELFF.